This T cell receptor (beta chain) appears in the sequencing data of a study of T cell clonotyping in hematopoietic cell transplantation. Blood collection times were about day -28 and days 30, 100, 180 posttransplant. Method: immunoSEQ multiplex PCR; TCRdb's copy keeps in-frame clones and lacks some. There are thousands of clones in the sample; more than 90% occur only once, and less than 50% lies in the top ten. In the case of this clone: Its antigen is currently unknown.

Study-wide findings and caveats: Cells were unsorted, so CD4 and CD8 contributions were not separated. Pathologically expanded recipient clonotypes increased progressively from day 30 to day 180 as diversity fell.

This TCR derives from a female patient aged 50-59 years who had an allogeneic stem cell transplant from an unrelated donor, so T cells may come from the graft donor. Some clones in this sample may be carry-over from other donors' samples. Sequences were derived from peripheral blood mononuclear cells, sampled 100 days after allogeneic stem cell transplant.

The chain's CDR3 is CASSVRGVISYNSPLHF. In nucleotides, the CDR3 is TGTGCCAGCAGCGTTCGGGGAGTTATAAGCTATAATTCACCCCTCCACTTT. The J gene is TRBJ1-6, the V gene TRBV9; D unresolved. The CDR3 totals 17 residues. V lost 2 bases and J 3 bases, leaving 15 bases between the germline ends. The germline V gene encodes CDR1 SGDLS and CDR2 YYNGEE.